This T cell receptor (beta chain) stems from a study of brain T cells in children with intractable seizures. Study outcomes and limitations: Patients' HCMV serostatus was unknown; virus specificity rests on CDR3 similarity alone. Pre- and post-surgery blood differed in depth, so pre-surgery absences may be undersampling.

Generated by immunoSEQ multiplex PCR, the TCRdb table keeps only in-frame clones and is missing some. The sample lists approximately 330,000 clones, 93% occurring once. A note on this clone: Its specificity is unknown.

The time point denotes: blood from clinic visit 5 months post-surgery; TSC patient then seizure free. Before surgery, patients took at least one anti-epileptic drug. The TCR originated in a boy younger than two with tuberous sclerosis and intractable seizures. The sample here was peripheral blood, taken more than 4 months after surgery.

The DNA of the CDR3 is TGTGCCAGCGCGCTAGCGGGGGGCTGGGATACGCAGTATTTT. This translates into CASALAGGWDTQYF. The chain has TRBV3-1 (or the pseudogene TRBV3-2) and TRBJ2-3, with 11 bases lining up with TRBD2. The germline CDR1 and CDR2 sequences are LGHDT and YNNKEL (reference sequence). J lost 6 bases, V lost 8 bases, and 7 bases had no gene match. CDR3 size: 14 residues.